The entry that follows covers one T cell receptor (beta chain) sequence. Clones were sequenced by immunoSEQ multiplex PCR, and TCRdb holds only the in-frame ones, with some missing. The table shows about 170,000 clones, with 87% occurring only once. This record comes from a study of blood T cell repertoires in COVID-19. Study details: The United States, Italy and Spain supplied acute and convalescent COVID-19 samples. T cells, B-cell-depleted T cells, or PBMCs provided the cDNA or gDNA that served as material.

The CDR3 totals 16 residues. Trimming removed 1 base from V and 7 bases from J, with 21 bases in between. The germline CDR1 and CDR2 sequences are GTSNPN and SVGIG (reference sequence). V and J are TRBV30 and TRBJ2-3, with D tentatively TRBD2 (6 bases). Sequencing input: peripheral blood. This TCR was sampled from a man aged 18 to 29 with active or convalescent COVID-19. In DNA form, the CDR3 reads TGTGCCTGGAGTGACTTGGCGGGGACCCCCCGGAATACGCAGTATTTT. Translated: CAWSDLAGTPRNTQYF.